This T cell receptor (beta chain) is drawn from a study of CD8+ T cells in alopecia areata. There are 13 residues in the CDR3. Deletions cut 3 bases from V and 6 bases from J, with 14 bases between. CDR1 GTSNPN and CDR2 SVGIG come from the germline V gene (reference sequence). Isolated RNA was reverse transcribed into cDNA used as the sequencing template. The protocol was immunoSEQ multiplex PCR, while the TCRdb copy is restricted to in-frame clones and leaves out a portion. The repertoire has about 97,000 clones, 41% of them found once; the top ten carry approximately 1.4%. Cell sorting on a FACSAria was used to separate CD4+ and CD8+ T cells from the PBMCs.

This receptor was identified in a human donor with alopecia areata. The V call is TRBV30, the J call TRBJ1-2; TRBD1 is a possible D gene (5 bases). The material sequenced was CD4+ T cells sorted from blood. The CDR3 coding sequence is TGTGCCTGGAGCGGGGACGGATTTAATGGCTACACCTTC. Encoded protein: CAWSGDGFNGYTF.